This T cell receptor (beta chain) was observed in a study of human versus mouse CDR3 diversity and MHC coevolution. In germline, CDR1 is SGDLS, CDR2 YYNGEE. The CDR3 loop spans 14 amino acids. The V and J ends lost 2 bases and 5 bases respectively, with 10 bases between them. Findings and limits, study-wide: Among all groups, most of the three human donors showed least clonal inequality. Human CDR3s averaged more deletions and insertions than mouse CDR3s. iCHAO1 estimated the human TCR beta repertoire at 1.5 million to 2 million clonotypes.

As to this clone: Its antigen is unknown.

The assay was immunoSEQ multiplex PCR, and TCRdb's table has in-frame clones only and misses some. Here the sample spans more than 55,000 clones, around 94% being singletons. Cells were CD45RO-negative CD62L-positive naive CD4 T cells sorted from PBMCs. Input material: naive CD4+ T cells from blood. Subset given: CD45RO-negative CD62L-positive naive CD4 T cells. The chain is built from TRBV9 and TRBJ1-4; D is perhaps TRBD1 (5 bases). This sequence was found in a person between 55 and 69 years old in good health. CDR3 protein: CASSVGTSNEKLFF. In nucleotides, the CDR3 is TGTGCCAGCAGCGTCGGGACTTCGAATGAAAAACTGTTTTTT.